This TCR beta chain was captured in a study of blood T cell repertoires in COVID-19. The wider study: The cDNA or gDNA used as material had been derived from T cells, B-cell-depleted T cells, or PBMCs.

TCRdb's copy holds only in-frame clones and misses some; the assay was immunoSEQ multiplex PCR. This sample has about 95,000 clones, with roughly four fifths found just once. The CDR3 totals 17 residues. CDR1 is SGHVS, CDR2 FQNEAQ, per germline. Trimming removed 6 bases from V and 1 base from J; junction bases left unmatched: 12. The sample comprised peripheral blood. The chain joins TRBV7-8 to TRBJ2-3; 8 nucleotides agree with TRBD1. The receptor comes from a human donor in a cohort sampled during active COVID-19. The CDR3 DNA follows: TGTGCCAGCAGACGCCTTCCCGGGACAGGAGGCACAGATACGCAGTATTTT. Translation gives CASRRLPGTGGTDTQYF.